The 5 T cell receptor beta chains in this list originate from one sample, sequenced in a study of blood T cell repertoires in COVID-19. Method: immunoSEQ multiplex PCR; TCRdb's copy keeps in-frame clones and lacks some. The top ten hold around 4.2% of the sample, which has 300,000 or so clones, around 81% seen once. Sequencing used peripheral blood. The source is a woman between 45 and 60 years old with active or convalescent COVID-19.

The CDR3 reads CASSFRTAYGYTF. The CDR3 region has the DNA TGTGCCAGCAGTTTTAGGACAGCCTATGGCTACACCTTC. The V call is TRBV12-3 or TRBV12-4, the J call TRBJ1-2, with D perhaps TRBD1 (6 bases). V shed 3 bases and J shed 4 bases, with 9 bases lying between them. The CDR3 length is 13 residues.

The gene calls are TRBV9 and TRBJ2-3; 7 nucleotides line up with TRBD1. Germline lookup yields CDR1 SGDLS and CDR2 YYNGEE. The CDR3 covers 15 residues. J lost 2 bases, V lost 3 bases, and 6 bases had no gene match. The DNA of the CDR3 is TGTGCCAGCAGCGCCCGACAGGGAACCACAGATACGCAGTATTTT. Its protein product is CASSARQGTTDTQYF. Using reference TRBV9 and TRBJ2-3 for the parts outside the CDR3, the full variable domain is DSGVTQTPKHLITATGQRVTLRCSPRSGDLSVYWYQQSLDQGLQFLIQYYNGEERAKGNILERFSAQQFPDLHSELNLSSLELGDSALYFCASSARQGTTDTQYFGPGTRLTVL.

The J gene is TRBJ2-7, the V gene TRBV7-9, with 8 positions matching TRBD1. Losses at the gene ends were 1 base for V and 6 bases for J; bases not matched to a gene: 5. The CDR3 is 14 residues long. Germline V gene data show CDR1 as SEHNR and CDR2 as FQNEAQ (reference sequence). CDR3 DNA: TGTGCCAGCAGCTTAGGACAGGGGATCCGCGAGCAGTACTTC. It is translated as CASSLGQGIREQYF.

The J gene is TRBJ2-5, the V gene TRBV5-8, with D maybe TRBD1 (6 bases). Trimming pared 0 bases from V and 6 bases from J, leaving 9 bases between. The CDR3 spans 13 residues. Germline V gene data show CDR1 as SGHTS and CDR2 as YDEGEE. CDR3 DNA: TGTGCCAGCAGCTTGGGCAGGGGACAGACCCAGTACTTC. This codes for CASSLGRGQTQYF. Filled out from reference TRBV5-8 and TRBJ2-5, the complete variable domain reads EAGVTQSPTHLIKTRGQQATLRCSPISGHTSVYWYQQALGLGLQFLLWYDEGEERNRGNFPPRFSGRQFPNYSSELNVNALELEDSALYLCASSLGRGQTQYFGPGTRLLVL.

This clone has a single count. J is TRBJ2-5 and V is TRBV15, with D perhaps matching TRBD2 (5 bases). The CDR3 loop spans 15 amino acids. V shed 1 base and J shed 1 base, with 10 bases lying between them. Germline CDR1 LNHNV, CDR2 YYDKDF (reference sequence). In nucleotides, the CDR3 is TGTGCCACCAGCAGAGGGTATGGACTCCAAGAGACCCAGTACTTC. Translating it yields CATSRGYGLQETQYF.